The next 22 T cell receptor beta chains were all read from a single sample in a study of cytomegalovirus exposure and HLA in healthy donors. It was with 60 Vbeta and 13 Jbeta primers that the PCR ran. Some clones are missing from TCRdb's copy, which holds only in-frame ones; the method was immunoSEQ multiplex PCR. This table has 100,000 to 150,000 clones, 70% to 90% appearing once. Sequences were obtained from PBMCs. The receptors stem from a boy under 18 in good health and CMV-seronegative.

The rearrangement joins TRBV7-9 to TRBJ2-1, with 9 bases lining up with TRBD2. The germline V gene encodes CDR1 SEHNR and CDR2 FQNEAQ (reference sequence). Unmatched junction bases numbered 12, after V lost 5 bases and J lost 7 bases. The CDR3 is 16 amino acids. The CDR3 sequence: CASSPNSGRVENEQFF. CDR3 nucleotide sequence: TGTGCCAGCAGCCCTAATAGCGGGAGAGTTGAGAATGAGCAGTTCTTC.

This sequence joins TRBV7-3 and TRBJ2-6; 7 nucleotides match TRBD1. Trimming cost V 1 base and J 0 bases; bases outside gene matches: 6. This CDR3 contains 18 residues. The germline gives CDR1 SGHTA, CDR2 FQGTGA. CDR3 sequence reads: CASSLNGDSPSGANVLTF. Here the CDR3 DNA reads TGTGCCAGCAGCTTAAATGGGGACAGCCCCTCTGGGGCCAACGTCCTGACTTTC. The full variable domain, completed using reference TRBV7-3 and TRBJ2-6, is GAGVSQTPSNKVTEKGKYVELRCDPISGHTALYWYRQSLGQGPEFLIYFQGTGAADDSGLPNDRFFAVRPEGSVSTLKIQRTERGDSAVYLCASSLNGDSPSGANVLTFGAGSRLTVL.

In nucleotides, the CDR3 is TGTGCCAGCAGAACCGGGACAGGGGGCCGGGCGGGCTATGGCTACACCTTC. Protein product: CASRTGTGGRAGYGYTF. The gene calls are TRBV2 and TRBJ1-2, with TRBD1 matching 12 bases. Trimming took 6 bases from V and 4 from J; bases not matched to a gene: 12. The CDR3 consists of 17 residues. The germline V gene encodes CDR1 SNHLY and CDR2 FYNNEI.

The chain carries TRBV4-3 and TRBJ2-1; D may be TRBD2 (5 bases). Germline-derived CDR1 and CDR2 are LGHNA and YSLEER. The germline V and J ends were trimmed by 4 bases and 12 bases, with 16 bases remaining between them. This CDR3 has 13 residues. CDR3 residues: CASSPSSSGAQFF. In nucleotides, the CDR3 is TGCGCCAGCAGCCCTAGCTCATCCGGAGCGCAGTTCTTC.

The chain recombines TRBV5-6 with TRBJ2-1, with 10 bases lining up with TRBD1. This CDR3 has 13 amino acids. Germline V gene sequence: CDR1 SGHDT, CDR2 YYEEEE. The J segment lost 9 bases and the V segment lost 3 bases, leaving 3 bases of the junction unmatched. In nucleotides, the CDR3 is TGTGCCAGCAGCTCGACAGGGGGCGGTGAGCAGTTCTTC. It codes for CASSSTGGGEQFF.

For this clone: Its ends do not fully match the called genes, so a read error is possible. The CDR3 loop is CASSLDSSEQYF. The CDR3 nucleotides are TGTGCCAGCAGTTTGGACTCGAGCGAGCAGTACTTC. V gene TRBV5-4 combines with J gene TRBJ2-7; possibly TRBD2 for D (5 bases). Germline CDR1 is SGHNT and CDR2 is YYREEE (reference sequence). The CDR3 is made up of 12 amino acids. Filled out from reference TRBV5-4 and TRBJ2-7, the complete variable domain reads ETGVTQSPTHLIKTRGQQVTLRCSSQSGHNTVSWYQQALGQGPQFIFQYYREEENGRGNFPPRFSGLQFPNYSSELNVNALELDDSALYLCASSLDSSEQYFGPGTRLTVT.

The table lists this clone with a count of one. This chain connects TRBV7-9 to TRBJ2-2, with 7 bases lining up with TRBD2. Germline CDR1 SEHNR, CDR2 FQNEAQ (reference sequence). The junction had 9 bases not matched to a gene; V was cut back by 4 bases and J by 4 bases. The CDR3 contains 16 residues. The CDR3 is CASSSWTSRTTGELFF. The CDR3 coding sequence is TGTGCCAGCAGCTCCTGGACTAGTAGAACCACCGGGGAGCTGTTTTTT.

The chain carries TRBV4-2 and TRBJ1-1; 7 positions agree with TRBD1. J gave up 5 bases and V 3 bases, and 9 bases lay outside the gene matches. This CDR3 has 15 residues. Germline loops: CDR1 LGHNA, CDR2 YNFKEQ. The CDR3 here is CASSQDYRGGTEAFF. The CDR3 DNA reads as TGTGCCAGCAGCCAGGACTACAGGGGAGGAACTGAAGCTTTCTTT.

The J gene is TRBJ1-1, the V gene TRBV19; 8 bases are a match to TRBD1. After removal of 9 bases from V and 1 base from J, the junction contained 7 bases not matched to a gene. Germline lookup yields CDR1 LNHDA and CDR2 SQIVND (reference sequence). This CDR3 is built from 14 residues. CDR3 sequence (DNA): TGTGCCAGCCTACGGACAGGGTCGAACACTGAAGCTTTCTTT. Translating it yields CASLRTGSNTEAFF.

V is TRBV7-2 and J is TRBJ2-7; D perhaps matches TRBD2 (7 bases). The CDR3 covers 13 residues. V was cut by 6 bases and J by 7 bases, with 16 bases left in between. Germline CDR1 reads SGHTA; CDR2 reads FQGNSA. CDR3 residues: CASRGGLLREQYF. The CDR3 nucleotides read TGTGCCAGCAGAGGGGGACTACTTAGGGAGCAGTACTTC. The full variable domain, completed using reference TRBV7-2 and TRBJ2-7, is GAGVSQSPSNKVTEKGKDVELRCDPISGHTALYWYRQSLGQGLEFLIYFQGNSAPDKSGLPSDRFSAERTGGSVSTLTIQRTQQEDSAVYLCASRGGLLREQYFGPGTRLTVT.

The rearrangement joins TRBV5-1 to TRBJ1-2; D is undetermined. Germline V gives CDR1 SGHRS, CDR2 YFSETQ. With 5 bases removed from V and 4 bases from J, the gap between germline ends came to 18 bases. This CDR3 has 15 amino acids. The CDR3 here is CASRLDMIILYGYTF. The CDR3 region has the DNA TGCGCCAGCAGGCTCGACATGATCATTCTCTATGGCTACACCTTC.

There are a few counts of this clone. The chain couples TRBV7-3 to TRBJ1-1, with 8 bases matching TRBD1. CDR1 and CDR2 from the germline V gene are SGHTA and FQGTGA. CDR3 length: 12 amino acids. With V trimmed by 4 bases and J by 10 bases, 5 bases remained unmatched. This chain's CDR3 is CASSSTGGVAFF. The CDR3 DNA follows: TGTGCCAGCAGCTCAACAGGGGGTGTAGCTTTCTTT.

The gene calls are TRBV2 and TRBJ2-1; D remains unclear. CDR3 length: 14 amino acids. V was pared by 6 bases and J by 0 bases, with 9 bases between. Germline V lookup: CDR1 SNHLY, CDR2 FYNNEI. The CDR3 nucleotides are TGTGCCAGCAGGAGTTACCTCTCCTACAATGAGCAGTTCTTC. Protein: CASRSYLSYNEQFF. The variable domain in full, with the rest retrieved from reference TRBV2 and TRBJ2-1, is EPEVTQTPSHQVTQMGQEVILRCVPISNHLYFYWYRQILGQKVEFLVSFYNNEISEKSEIFDDQFSVERPDGSNFTLKIRSTKLEDSAMYFCASRSYLSYNEQFFGPGTRLTVL.

The V call is TRBV29-1, the J call TRBJ2-7; D gene ambiguous. This CDR3 has 13 residues. Germline loops: CDR1 SQVTM, CDR2 ANQGSEA. Trimming removed 4 bases from V and 1 base from J, with 11 bases in between. The CDR3 nucleotides read TGCAGCGTTGCCCCTGGGCAGTCCTACGAGCAGTACTTC. It specifies CSVAPGQSYEQYF.

The chain joins TRBV7-9 to TRBJ2-7; D perhaps matches TRBD2 (6 bases). Germline assignment: CDR1 SEHNR and CDR2 FQNEAQ (reference sequence). The CDR3 is 13 amino acids. V was pared by 4 bases and J by 6 bases, with 13 bases between. CDR3 amino acids: CASSSTLGGEQYF. The CDR3 DNA reads as TGTGCCAGCAGCTCAACCCTCGGGGGCGAGCAGTACTTC.

The chain carries TRBV5-1 and TRBJ2-7; maybe TRBD1 (5 bases). The CDR3 length is 14 residues. Trimming removed 2 bases from V and 7 bases from J, with 16 bases in between. Germline V gene lookup returns CDR1 SGHRS and CDR2 YFSETQ. This chain's CDR3 is CASSFITGSPEQYF. The CDR3 bases are TGCGCCAGCAGCTTTATTACAGGAAGTCCGGAGCAGTACTTC.

This chain joins TRBV9 and TRBJ1-2; tentative D call: TRBD1 (5 bases). Deletions cut 0 bases from V and 3 bases from J, with 12 bases between. CDR1 is SGDLS, CDR2 YYNGEE, per germline. The CDR3 extends over 15 amino acids. The CDR3 bases are TGTGCCAGCAGCGTAGGTGGGGCTCCCTACTATGGCTACACCTTC. Protein sequence: CASSVGGAPYYGYTF.

This clone was observed once. The CDR3 nucleotides read TGTGCCAGCAGGGCCCGACTAGCGGGAGGCCCCTACGAGCAGTACTTC. Amino acid sequence: CASRARLAGGPYEQYF. This chain links TRBV7-2 with TRBJ2-7, with 13 bases that match TRBD2. The CDR3 is 16 residues long. Germline lookup yields CDR1 SGHTA and CDR2 FQGNSA. V trimming: 6 bases; J trimming: 2 bases; junction bases outside the gene matches: 7.

The J gene is TRBJ2-2, the V gene TRBV2; D is unclear. CDR1 SNHLY and CDR2 FYNNEI come from the germline V gene. V lost 6 bases and J lost 3, with 8 bases in between. The CDR3 extends over 13 amino acids. For the CDR3, the DNA is TGTGCCAGCAGCTTATCTTACACCGGGGAGCTGTTTTTT. It yields the protein CASSLSYTGELFF.

This clone was seen only a few times. The gene calls are TRBV4-3 and TRBJ2-5; 7 bases are shared with TRBD2. The length of the CDR3 is 15 residues. CDR1 LGHNA and CDR2 YSLEER come from the germline V gene. V trimming: 3 bases; J trimming: 2 bases; junction bases outside the gene matches: 6. This CDR3 reads CASSQELAAQETQYF. The CDR3 DNA sequence: TGCGCCAGCAGCCAGGAGCTAGCGGCTCAAGAGACCCAGTACTTC.

The V gene is TRBV15, the J gene TRBJ2-7; no clear D gene. Deletions cut 1 base from V and 0 bases from J, with 13 bases between. CDR1 is LNHNV and CDR2 is YYDKDF in the germline V gene (reference sequence). The CDR3 is made up of 16 amino acids. Here the CDR3 reads CATSRGSTGNSYEQYF. CDR3 coding DNA: TGTGCCACCAGCAGAGGCTCAACGGGTAACTCCTACGAGCAGTACTTC. Complete variable domain (other parts from reference TRBV15 and TRBJ2-7): DAMVIQNPRYQVTQFGKPVTLSCSQTLNHNVMYWYQQKSSQAPKLLFHYYDKDFNNEADTPDNFQSRRPNTSFCFLDIRSPGLGDTAMYLCATSRGSTGNSYEQYFGPGTRLTVT.

J is TRBJ2-7 and V is TRBV19; 7 positions match TRBD1. CDR3 size: 11 residues. Trimming cost V 6 bases and J 4 bases; bases outside gene matches: 0. CDR1 is LNHDA and CDR2 is SQIVND in the germline V gene (reference sequence). Here the CDR3 DNA reads TGTGCCAGTAGCAGGGGGTACGAGCAGTACTTC. Encoded protein: CASSRGYEQYF.